Below are 15 T cell receptor beta chains sequenced from a single sample in a study of blood T cell repertoires in COVID-19. The protocol was immunoSEQ multiplex PCR, while the TCRdb copy is restricted to in-frame clones and leaves out a portion. The table has around 250,000 clones, about nine tenths seen once. Input material: peripheral blood. The receptors originated from a man under 40 who had recovered from COVID-19.

The chain's CDR3 is CASSFRGGNEQFF. CDR3 nucleotides: TGTGCCAGTAGTTTCCGTGGAGGCAATGAGCAGTTCTTC. The chain couples TRBV19 to TRBJ2-1; TRBD2 is a possible D gene (5 bases). This CDR3 is 13 amino acids long. Per germline, CDR1 LNHDA and CDR2 SQIVND (reference sequence). V was clipped by 5 bases and J by 6 bases, with 11 bases between them.

The J gene is TRBJ2-7, the V gene TRBV3-1 (or the pseudogene TRBV3-2); D possibly corresponds to TRBD2 (6 bases). The CDR3 has 13 amino acids. The germline gives CDR1 LGHDT, CDR2 YNNKEL (reference sequence). V gave up 4 bases and J gave up 6 bases, with 13 bases separating them. This CDR3 is CASSPRQGGEQYF. The CDR3 DNA sequence: TGTGCCAGCAGCCCCCGCCAGGGAGGCGAGCAGTACTTC.

CDR3 sequence reads: CASSSHRGARSYEQYF. Written as DNA, the CDR3 is TGTGCCAGCAGTTCTCACAGGGGGGCACGCTCCTACGAGCAGTACTTC. This rearrangement joins TRBV25-1 to TRBJ2-7; 8 nucleotides agree with TRBD1. V shed 5 bases, J shed 0 bases, and the junction held 9 bases outside the gene matches. CDR3 length: 16 residues. Germline loops: CDR1 MGHDK, CDR2 SYGVNS.

The chain uses TRBV30 and TRBJ2-1, with a weak D call TRBD1 (6 bases). CDR1 is GTSNPN, CDR2 SVGIG, per germline (reference sequence). The CDR3 covers 14 residues. Deletions cut 3 bases from V and 5 bases from J, with 14 bases between. The CDR3 protein is CAWRRRQAHNEQFF. The CDR3 bases are TGTGCCTGGAGACGCAGACAGGCCCACAATGAGCAGTTCTTC. The full variable domain, completed using reference TRBV30 and TRBJ2-1, is SQTIHQWPATLVQPVGSPLSLECTVEGTSNPNLYWYRQAAGRGLQLLFYSVGIGQISSEVPQNLSASRPQDRQFILSSKKLLLSDSGFYLCAWRRRQAHNEQFFGPGTRLTVL.

V gene TRBV7-2 combines with J gene TRBJ2-7; no clear D gene. V dropped 1 base and J dropped 1 base, with 8 bases sitting between them. This CDR3 spans 14 amino acids. Germline CDR1 SGHTA, CDR2 FQGNSA. CDR3 bases: TGTGCCAGCAGCTTAGAACGCAGTTCCTACGAGCAGTACTTC. Translation gives CASSLERSSYEQYF.

The V gene is TRBV6-6, the J gene TRBJ2-3; TRBD2 matches 7 bases. Germline CDR1 reads MNHNY; CDR2 reads SVGAGI (reference sequence). The CDR3 has 13 amino acids. The ends lost 5 bases at V and 4 bases at J; junction bases unmatched: 3. The CDR3 sequence is CASSRDYPDTQYF. CDR3 nucleotides: TGTGCCAGCAGTAGGGACTACCCAGATACGCAGTATTTT.

The rearrangement joins TRBV6-6 to TRBJ2-3, with a tentative D call TRBD2 (6 bases). Germline CDR1 is MNHNY and CDR2 is SVGAGI (reference sequence). The CDR3 has 16 amino acids. The germline V and J ends were trimmed by 5 bases and 2 bases, with 17 bases remaining between them. CDR3 coding DNA: TGTGCCAGCAGTCGAGGGGCGGGGAGTCACACAGATACGCAGTATTTT. Translated: CASSRGAGSHTDTQYF.

This chain joins TRBV19 and TRBJ1-1; D not resolved. CDR3 length equals 10 residues. Looked up from germline, CDR1 is LNHDA and CDR2 is SQIVND (reference sequence). V was shortened by 9 bases and J by 7 bases, with 9 bases between the two germline ends. The CDR3: CASAGIEAFF. CDR3 DNA: TGTGCCAGCGCGGGCATTGAAGCTTTCTTT.

This clone was observed once. The gene calls are TRBV19 and TRBJ2-7; D is possibly TRBD2 (5 bases). CDR1 and CDR2 (germline): LNHDA, SQIVND (reference sequence). This CDR3 has 13 residues. V shed 10 bases and J shed 2 bases, with 15 bases lying between them. The CDR3 sequence: CATRGRATYEQYF. The CDR3 coding sequence is TGTGCCACCCGAGGGCGCGCTACCTACGAGCAGTACTTC.

This clone is a singleton in its sample. This chain uses TRBV11-3 with TRBJ2-1; TRBD2 agrees at 7 bases. Germline assignment: CDR1 SGHNT and CDR2 YENEEA. This CDR3 is built from 17 residues. With 4 bases clipped from V and 4 bases from J, the junction kept 13 bases outside the gene matches. The CDR3 coding sequence is TGTGCCAGCAGCTCCACTTTCGGGGGAGGGGTTTACAATGAGCAGTTCTTC. Residues: CASSSTFGGGVYNEQFF.

The J gene is TRBJ1-6, the V gene TRBV30, with D hard to call. CDR1 is GTSNPN, CDR2 SVGIG, per germline (reference sequence). The CDR3 spans 15 residues. V was clipped by 3 bases and J by 9 bases, with 18 bases between them. CDR3 DNA: TGTGCCTGGAGCAGTCCCCCGGGTTCAAGTTCACCCCTCCACTTT. This sequence encodes CAWSSPPGSSSPLHF. Full variable domain (rest looked up from reference TRBV30 and TRBJ1-6): SQTIHQWPATLVQPVGSPLSLECTVEGTSNPNLYWYRQAAGRGLQLLFYSVGIGQISSEVPQNLSASRPQDRQFILSSKKLLLSDSGFYLCAWSSPPGSSSPLHFGNGTRLTVT.

V is TRBV6-4 and J is TRBJ2-7; TRBD1 is a possible D gene (6 bases). Trimming stripped 8 bases from V and 2 bases from J, with 31 bases between. The CDR3 totals 19 residues. Per the germline V gene, CDR1 is MRHNA and CDR2 is SNTAGT. The CDR3 region is CASQTRDIQQIGAAYEQYF. CDR3 in DNA: TGTGCCAGCCAAACCCGGGACATCCAACAAATAGGGGCGGCCTACGAGCAGTACTTC.

The gene calls are TRBV6-5 and TRBJ1-2; possible D gene TRBD1, 5 bases. The CDR3 is made up of 14 amino acids. The germline V gene has CDR1 MNHEY and CDR2 SVGAGI. V was pared by 6 bases and J by 7 bases, with 18 bases between. CDR3 amino acids: CASRVREGRLGYTF. DNA for the CDR3: TGTGCCAGCAGAGTCAGGGAGGGCCGACTTGGCTACACCTTC.

This sequence joins TRBV3-1 (or the pseudogene TRBV3-2) and TRBJ2-3, with 9 bases aligning to TRBD2. The J segment lost 3 bases and the V segment lost 4 bases, leaving 11 bases of the junction unmatched. This CDR3 has 17 amino acids. CDR1 is LGHDT and CDR2 is YNNKEL in the germline V gene (reference sequence). In DNA, the CDR3 is TGTGCCAGCAGCCCTAGAGGTTTGCGGGGGGGGACAGATACGCAGTATTTT. This translates into CASSPRGLRGGTDTQYF.

The chain has TRBV3-1 (or the pseudogene TRBV3-2) and TRBJ1-1; D is possibly TRBD1 (6 bases). Trimming stripped 1 base from V and 6 bases from J, with 18 bases between. The CDR3 extends over 16 amino acids. Per the germline V gene, CDR1 is LGHDT and CDR2 is YNNKEL (reference sequence). The CDR3 bases are TGTGCCAGCAGCCAAGCCCACTTCAGGGGAGACCCTGAAGCTTTCTTT. It encodes CASSQAHFRGDPEAFF.